This T cell receptor beta chain was identified in a study of blood T cell repertoires in COVID-19. In the study's own analysis: Reference gene primer amplification gave nucleated cell count estimates. The table came from immunoSEQ multiplex PCR; TCRdb's copy has only in-frame clones and leaves some out. V and J calls and clone size are copied from that table; D and trimming were computed from the DNA. The sample lists more than 450,000 clones; approximately 90% were seen once. Deletions cut 0 bases from V and 0 bases from J, with 13 bases between. From germline, CDR1 is SGDLS and CDR2 YYNGEE. The CDR3 runs 16 residues. This clone has just one count.

The V call is TRBV9, the J call TRBJ2-7; possibly TRBD1 for D (6 bases). What was sequenced was PBMCs or T cells enriched from blood (not recorded which). The receptor was derived from a woman younger than 35 who had recovered from COVID-19. This chain's CDR3 is CASSVDPTGSSYEQYF. The CDR3 DNA sequence: TGTGCCAGCAGCGTAGACCCAACAGGGAGCTCCTACGAGCAGTACTTC.